This T cell receptor (beta chain) derives from a study of OX40 agonist ivuxolimab in advanced cancers. Method: immunoSEQ multiplex PCR; TCRdb's copy keeps in-frame clones and lacks some. The table includes roughly 50,000 clones, approximately 80% detected once. Turning to this clone: Its cognate antigen is unknown.

Germline V gene sequence: CDR1 SGHRS, CDR2 YFSETQ. V gave up 1 base and J gave up 2 bases; unmatched junction bases: 10. There are 17 residues in the CDR3. General study results and limits: Relative to CD4+, CD8+ T cells held more expanded clones on average.

The TCR sequence derives from an adult with an advanced solid tumor such as melanoma, head and neck, liver or kidney cancer. The input for sequencing was CD4+ or CD8+ T cells sorted from blood, taken in a trial of the OX40 agonist ivuxolimab. This chain connects TRBV5-1 to TRBJ2-3, with 7 bases matching TRBD2. CDR3 nucleotides: TGCGCCAGCAGCTTGTTCGTAAGCGGGACGAACACAGATACGCAGTATTTT. Protein product: CASSLFVSGTNTDTQYF.